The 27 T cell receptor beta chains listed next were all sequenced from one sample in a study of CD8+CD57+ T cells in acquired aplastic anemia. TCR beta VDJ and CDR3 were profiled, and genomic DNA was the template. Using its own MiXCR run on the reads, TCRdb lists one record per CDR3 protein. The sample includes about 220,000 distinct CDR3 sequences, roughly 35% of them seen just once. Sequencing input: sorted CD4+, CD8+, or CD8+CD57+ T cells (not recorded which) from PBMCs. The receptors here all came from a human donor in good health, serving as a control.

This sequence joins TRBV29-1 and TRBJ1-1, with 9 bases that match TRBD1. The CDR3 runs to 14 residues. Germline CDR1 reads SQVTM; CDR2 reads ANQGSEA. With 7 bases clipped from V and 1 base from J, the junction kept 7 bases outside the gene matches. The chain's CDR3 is CSATQGAGNTEAFF. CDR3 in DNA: TGCAGCGCGACACAGGGGGCAGGGAACACTGAAGCTTTCTTT.

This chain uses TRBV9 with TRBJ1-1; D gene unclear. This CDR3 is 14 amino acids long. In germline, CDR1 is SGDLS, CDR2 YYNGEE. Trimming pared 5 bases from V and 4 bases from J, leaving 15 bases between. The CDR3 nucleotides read TGTGCCAGCAGACTCAAAGTGGGGTCCACTGAAGCTTTCTTT. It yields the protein CASRLKVGSTEAFF.

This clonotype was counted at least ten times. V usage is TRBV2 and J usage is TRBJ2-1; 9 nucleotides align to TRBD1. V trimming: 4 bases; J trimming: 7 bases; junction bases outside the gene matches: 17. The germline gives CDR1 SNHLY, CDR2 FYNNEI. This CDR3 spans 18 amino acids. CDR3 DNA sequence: TGTGCCAGCAGTGGGCCTAAGTCCGGGACAGGGAGTCTAAATGAGCAGTTCTTC. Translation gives CASSGPKSGTGSLNEQFF.

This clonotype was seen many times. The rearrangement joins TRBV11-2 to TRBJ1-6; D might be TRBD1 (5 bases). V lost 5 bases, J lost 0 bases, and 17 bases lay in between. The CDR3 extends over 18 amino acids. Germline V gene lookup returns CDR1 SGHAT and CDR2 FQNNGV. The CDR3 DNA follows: TGTGCCAGCAGCCGGCTGGAGGGGCTGAGCTCCTATAATTCACCCCTCCACTTT. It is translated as CASSRLEGLSSYNSPLHF.

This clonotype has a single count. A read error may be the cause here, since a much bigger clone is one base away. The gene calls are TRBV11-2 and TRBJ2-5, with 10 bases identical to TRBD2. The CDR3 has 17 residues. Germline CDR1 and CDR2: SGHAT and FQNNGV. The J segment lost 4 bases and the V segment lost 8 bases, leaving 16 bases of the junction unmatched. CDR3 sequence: CASGSPRVSGGRETQYF. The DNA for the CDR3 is TGTGCCAGCGGCTCGCCTCGGGTTAGCGGGGGGAGAGAGACCCAGTACTTC.

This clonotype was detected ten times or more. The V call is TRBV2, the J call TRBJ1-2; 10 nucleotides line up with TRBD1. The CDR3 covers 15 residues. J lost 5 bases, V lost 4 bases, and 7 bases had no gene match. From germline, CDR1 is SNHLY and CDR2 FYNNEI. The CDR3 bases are TGTGCCAGCAGTGGAATCGGACAGGGGGTTTATGGCTACACCTTC. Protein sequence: CASSGIGQGVYGYTF.

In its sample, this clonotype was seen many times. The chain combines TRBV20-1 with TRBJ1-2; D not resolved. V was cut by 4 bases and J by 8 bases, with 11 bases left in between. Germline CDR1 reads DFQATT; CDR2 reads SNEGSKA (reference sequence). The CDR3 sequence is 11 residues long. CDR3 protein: CSAIPNEGYTF. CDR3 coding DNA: TGCAGTGCTATCCCGAACGAAGGCTACACCTTC.

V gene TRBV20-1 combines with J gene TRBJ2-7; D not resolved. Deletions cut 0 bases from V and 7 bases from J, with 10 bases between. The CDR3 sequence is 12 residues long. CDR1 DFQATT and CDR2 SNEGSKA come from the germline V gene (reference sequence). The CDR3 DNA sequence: TGCAGTGCTAGAGATCTTTCGACTGAGCAGTACTTC. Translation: CSARDLSTEQYF.

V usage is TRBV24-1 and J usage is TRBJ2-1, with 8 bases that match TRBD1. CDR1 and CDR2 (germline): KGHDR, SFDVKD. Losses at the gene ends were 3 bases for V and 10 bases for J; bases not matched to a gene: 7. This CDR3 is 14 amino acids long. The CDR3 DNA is TGTGCCACCAGTGATAGCAGGGGGCGCGACGAGCAGTTCTTC. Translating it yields CATSDSRGRDEQFF.

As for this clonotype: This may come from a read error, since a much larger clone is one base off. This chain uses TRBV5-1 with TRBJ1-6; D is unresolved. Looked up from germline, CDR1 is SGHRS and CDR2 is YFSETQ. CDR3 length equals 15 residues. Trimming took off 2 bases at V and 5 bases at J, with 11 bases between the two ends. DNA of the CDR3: TGCGCCAGCAGCTTCGAGACATCAGATAATTCACCCCTCCACTTT. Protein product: CASSFETSDNSPLHF.

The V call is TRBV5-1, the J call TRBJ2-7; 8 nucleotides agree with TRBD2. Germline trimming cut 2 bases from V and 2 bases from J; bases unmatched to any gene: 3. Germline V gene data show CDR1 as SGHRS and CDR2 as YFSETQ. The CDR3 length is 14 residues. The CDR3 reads CASSFAGGAYEQYF. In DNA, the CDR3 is TGCGCCAGCAGCTTTGCGGGAGGAGCCTACGAGCAGTACTTC.

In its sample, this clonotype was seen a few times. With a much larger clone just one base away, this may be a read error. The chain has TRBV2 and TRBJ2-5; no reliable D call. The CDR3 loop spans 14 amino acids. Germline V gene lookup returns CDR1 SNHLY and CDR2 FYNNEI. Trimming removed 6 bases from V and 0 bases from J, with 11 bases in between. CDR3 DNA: TGTGCCAGCAGCGTAGGTGCAGACCAAGAGACCCAGTACTTC. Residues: CASSVGADQETQYF. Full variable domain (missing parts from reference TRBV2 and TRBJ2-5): EPEVTQTPSHQVTQMGQEVILRCVPISNHLYFYWYRQILGQKVEFLVSFYNNEISEKSEIFDDQFSVERPDGSNFTLKIRSTKLEDSAMYFCASSVGADQETQYFGPGTRLLVL.

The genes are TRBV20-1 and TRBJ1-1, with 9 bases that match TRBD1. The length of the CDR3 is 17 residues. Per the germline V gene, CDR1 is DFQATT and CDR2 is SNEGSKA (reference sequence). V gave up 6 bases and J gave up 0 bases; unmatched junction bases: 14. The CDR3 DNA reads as TGCAGTGCGGGGGACAGGGTACGCCAATTCATGAACACTGAAGCTTTCTTT. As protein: CSAGDRVRQFMNTEAFF.

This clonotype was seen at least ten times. The CDR3 DNA reads TGTGCCAGCAGCAATGACCGTAACTATGGCTACACCTTC. It encodes CASSNDRNYGYTF. The chain joins TRBV7-9 to TRBJ1-2, with no clear D. V was pared by 5 bases and J by 1 base, with 8 bases between. The germline gives CDR1 SEHNR, CDR2 FQNEAQ (reference sequence). This CDR3 has 13 residues.

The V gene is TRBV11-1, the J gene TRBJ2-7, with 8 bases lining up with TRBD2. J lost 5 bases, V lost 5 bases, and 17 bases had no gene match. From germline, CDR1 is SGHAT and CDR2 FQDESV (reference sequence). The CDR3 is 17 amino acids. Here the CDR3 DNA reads TGTGCCAGCAGCATTAGACCCGGGACTAGTCTATACCACGAGCAGTACTTC. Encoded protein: CASSIRPGTSLYHEQYF.

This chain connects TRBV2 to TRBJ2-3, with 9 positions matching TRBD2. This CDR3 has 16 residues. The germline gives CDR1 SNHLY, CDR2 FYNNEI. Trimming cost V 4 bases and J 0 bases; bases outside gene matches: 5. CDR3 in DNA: TGTGCCAGCAGTGTGGAACTAGCGGGTAGCACAGATACGCAGTATTTT. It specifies CASSVELAGSTDTQYF.

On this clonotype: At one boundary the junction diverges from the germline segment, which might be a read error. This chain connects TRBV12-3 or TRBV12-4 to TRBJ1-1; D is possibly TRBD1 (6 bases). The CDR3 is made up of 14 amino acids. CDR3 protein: CATQRTGRRTEALF. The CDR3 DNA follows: TGTGCCACACAAAGAACAGGGCGTCGGACTGAAGCTCTCTTT.

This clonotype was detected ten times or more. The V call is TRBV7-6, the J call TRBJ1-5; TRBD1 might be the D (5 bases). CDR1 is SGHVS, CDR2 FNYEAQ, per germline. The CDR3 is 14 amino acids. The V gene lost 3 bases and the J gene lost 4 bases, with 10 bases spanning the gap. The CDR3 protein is CASSLEGLNQPQHF. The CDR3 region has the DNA TGTGCCAGCAGCTTGGAGGGACTGAATCAGCCCCAGCATTTT. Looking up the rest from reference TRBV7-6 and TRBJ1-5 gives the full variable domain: GAGVSQSPRYKVTKRGQDVALRCDPISGHVSLYWYRQALGQGPEFLTYFNYEAQQDKSGLPNDRFSAERPEGSISTLTIQRTEQRDSAMYRCASSLEGLNQPQHFGDGTRLSIL.

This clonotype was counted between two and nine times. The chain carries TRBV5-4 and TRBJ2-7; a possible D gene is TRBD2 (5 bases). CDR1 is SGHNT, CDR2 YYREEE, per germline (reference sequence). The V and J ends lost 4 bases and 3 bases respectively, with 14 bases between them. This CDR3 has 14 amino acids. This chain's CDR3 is CASSPARLSYEQYF. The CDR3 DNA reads TGTGCCAGCAGCCCGGCCAGACTAAGCTACGAGCAGTACTTC.

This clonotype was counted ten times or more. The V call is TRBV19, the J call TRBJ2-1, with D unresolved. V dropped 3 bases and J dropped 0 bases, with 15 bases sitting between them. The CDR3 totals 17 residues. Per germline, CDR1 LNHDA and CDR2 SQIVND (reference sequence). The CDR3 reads CASSIWVVRSSYNEQFF. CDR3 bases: TGTGCCAGTAGTATTTGGGTAGTCAGAAGCTCCTACAATGAGCAGTTCTTC.

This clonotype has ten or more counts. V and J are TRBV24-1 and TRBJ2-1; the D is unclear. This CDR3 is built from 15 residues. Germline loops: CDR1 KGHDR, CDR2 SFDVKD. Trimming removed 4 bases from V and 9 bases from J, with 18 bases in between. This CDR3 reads CATSEPSGRLGEQFF. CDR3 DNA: TGTGCCACCAGTGAACCTTCCGGACGGCTTGGTGAGCAGTTCTTC.

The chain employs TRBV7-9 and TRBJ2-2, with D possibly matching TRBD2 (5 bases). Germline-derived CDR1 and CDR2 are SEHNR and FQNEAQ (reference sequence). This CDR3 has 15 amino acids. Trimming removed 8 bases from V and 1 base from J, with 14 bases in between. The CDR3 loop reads CASRLTAENTGELFF. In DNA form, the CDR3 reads TGTGCCAGCCGCCTTACAGCGGAGAACACCGGGGAGCTGTTTTTT.

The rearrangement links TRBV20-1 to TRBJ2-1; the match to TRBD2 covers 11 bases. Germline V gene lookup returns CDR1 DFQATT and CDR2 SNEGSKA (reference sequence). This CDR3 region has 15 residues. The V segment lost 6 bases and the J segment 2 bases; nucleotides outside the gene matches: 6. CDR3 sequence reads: CSAPSSGGAYNEQFF. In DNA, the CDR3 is TGCAGTGCCCCCAGTAGCGGGGGGGCCTACAATGAGCAGTTCTTC.

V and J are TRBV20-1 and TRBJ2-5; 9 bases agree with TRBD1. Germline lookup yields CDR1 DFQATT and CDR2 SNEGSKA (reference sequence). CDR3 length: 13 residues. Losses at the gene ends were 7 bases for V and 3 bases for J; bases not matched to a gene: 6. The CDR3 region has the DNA TGCAGTGAACGTGGGACAGGGAAAGAGACCCAGTACTTC. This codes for CSERGTGKETQYF.

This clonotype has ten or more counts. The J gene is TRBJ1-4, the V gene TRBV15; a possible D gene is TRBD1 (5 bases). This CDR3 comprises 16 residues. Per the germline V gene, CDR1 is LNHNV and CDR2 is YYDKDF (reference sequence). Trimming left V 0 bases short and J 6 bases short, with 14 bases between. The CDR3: CATSRDIAGFDEKLFF. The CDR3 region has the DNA TGTGCCACCAGCAGAGATATAGCAGGGTTTGATGAAAAACTGTTTTTT.

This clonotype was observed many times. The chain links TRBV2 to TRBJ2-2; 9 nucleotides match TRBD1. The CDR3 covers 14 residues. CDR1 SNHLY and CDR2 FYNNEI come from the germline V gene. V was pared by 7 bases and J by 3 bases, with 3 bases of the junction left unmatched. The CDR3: CASNRDRDTGELFF. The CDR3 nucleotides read TGTGCCAGCAACAGGGACAGGGACACCGGGGAGCTGTTTTTT.

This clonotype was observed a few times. The CDR3, as DNA: TGCAGTGCTAGACCGAGCAAGACTAGCGGCTACACAGATACGCAGCATTTT. This codes for CSARPSKTSGYTDTQHF. The chain is built from TRBV20-1 and TRBJ2-3, with D unresolved. With the DNA end fitting TRBJ1-5 better, the J assignment may be wrong. Germline loops: CDR1 DFQATT, CDR2 SNEGSKA (reference sequence). This CDR3 region has 17 residues.